This T cell receptor beta chain derives from a study of immune evolution from preneoplasia to lung adenocarcinoma. This clone was seen once. Method: immunoSEQ multiplex PCR; TCRdb's copy keeps in-frame clones and lacks some. The sample has 5,500 to 6,500 clones, roughly 80% seen once. Patients had resection in Japan or China between 2014 and 2017. The CDR3 contains 17 residues. CDR1 and CDR2 (germline): SGHTA, FQGNSA. With V trimmed by 1 base and J by 3 bases, 7 bases remained unmatched. The sequencing sample was made of FFPE minimally invasive lung adenocarcinoma tissue. This sequence joins TRBV7-2 and TRBJ2-7; 12 bases fit TRBD2. This clonotype originated in a person aged 50-70 years with lung adenocarcinoma. CDR3 coding DNA: TGTGCCAGCAGCTTAGGACTAGCGGGAGCATTTGGCTACGAGCAGTACTTC. Encoded protein: CASSLGLAGAFGYEQYF. The full variable domain, its missing parts supplied by reference TRBV7-2 and TRBJ2-7, is GAGVSQSPSNKVTEKGKDVELRCDPISGHTALYWYRQSLGQGLEFLIYFQGNSAPDKSGLPSDRFSAERTGGSVSTLTIQRTQQEDSAVYLCASSLGLAGAFGYEQYFGPGTRLTVT.